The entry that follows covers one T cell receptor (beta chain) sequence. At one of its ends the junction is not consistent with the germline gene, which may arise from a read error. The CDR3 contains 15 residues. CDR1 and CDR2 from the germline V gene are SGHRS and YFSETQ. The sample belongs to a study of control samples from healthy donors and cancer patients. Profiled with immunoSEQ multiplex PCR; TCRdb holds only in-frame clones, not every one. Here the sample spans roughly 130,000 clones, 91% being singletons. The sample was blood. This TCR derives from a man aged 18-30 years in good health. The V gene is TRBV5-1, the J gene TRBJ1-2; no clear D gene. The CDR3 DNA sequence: TGCGCCAGCAGCTTGGGCGGCGGGGTTAACCATGGCTACACCTTC. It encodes CASSLGGGVNHGYTF.